One sample yielded the 17 T cell receptor beta chains listed below, sequenced in a study of T cells after yellow fever vaccination. TCRdb redid the calling of the 5' RACE reads with MiXCR, one entry per CDR3 protein. The sample yields about 310,000 distinct CDR3 sequences, around 3.9% seen once. The starting material was PBMCs, obtained on the day of the yellow fever booster vaccination. The origin of the receptors is a man aged 18 to 30 who received the YFV17D yellow fever vaccine.

The chain is built from TRBV11-2 and TRBJ2-3, with 8 bases identical to TRBD2. This CDR3 is 17 amino acids long. CDR1 is SGHAT, CDR2 FQNNGV, per germline. The J segment lost 4 bases and the V segment lost 3 bases, leaving 12 bases of the junction unmatched. CDR3 in amino acids: CASSFMGLDLIPDTQYF. DNA for the CDR3: TGTGCCAGCAGCTTTATGGGACTAGACCTTATTCCAGATACGCAGTATTTT.

This clonotype has at least ten counts. The CDR3 DNA reads as TGTGCCAGCAGCTTAGAAGCGGCCGACAATGAGCAGTTCTTC. Translating it yields CASSLEAADNEQFF. The chain has TRBV7-2 and TRBJ2-1, with a tentative D call TRBD2 (5 bases). CDR1 SGHTA and CDR2 FQGNSA come from the germline V gene. This CDR3 has 14 residues. Trimming stripped 1 base from V and 5 bases from J, with 9 bases between.

This clonotype was detected ten times or more. This chain links TRBV7-9 with TRBJ1-2; D might be TRBD1 (5 bases). This CDR3 spans 11 amino acids. From germline, CDR1 is SEHNR and CDR2 FQNEAQ (reference sequence). Trimming stripped 5 bases from V and 7 bases from J, with 8 bases between. The CDR3 DNA is TGTGCCAGCAGCCCCAGGGCTGGCTACACCTTC. Its translation is CASSPRAGYTF. Looking up the rest from reference TRBV7-9 and TRBJ1-2 gives the full variable domain: DTGVSQNPRHKITKRGQNVTFRCDPISEHNRLYWYRQTLGQGPEFLTYFQNEAQLEKSRLLSDRFSAERPKGSFSTLEIQRTEQGDSAMYLCASSPRAGYTFGSGTRLTVV.

This clonotype was seen ten or more times. The gene calls are TRBV6-4 and TRBJ1-2; 12 bases fit TRBD1. The J segment lost 6 bases and the V segment lost 6 bases, leaving 11 bases of the junction unmatched. The CDR3 extends over 16 amino acids. Looked up from germline, CDR1 is MRHNA and CDR2 is SNTAGT. CDR3 in amino acids: CASSLLPGQGAHGYTF. CDR3 nucleotides: TGTGCCAGCAGCCTACTACCGGGACAGGGGGCACATGGCTACACCTTC.

DNA for the CDR3: TGTGCCAGCAGTGCCTTGGCAGGGGGCAGGGGCTACACCTTC. It translates to CASSALAGGRGYTF. The chain combines TRBV6-1 with TRBJ1-2, with 8 bases aligning to TRBD1. Trimming cost V 4 bases and J 8 bases; bases outside gene matches: 9. The CDR3 extends over 14 amino acids. Germline CDR1 and CDR2: MNHNS and SASEGT.

This clonotype was observed many times. CDR3 loop: CSARSGTGNAQFF. CDR3 nucleotides: TGCAGTGCTAGATCCGGGACAGGGAACGCGCAGTTCTTC. The rearrangement joins TRBV20-1 to TRBJ2-1, with TRBD1 matching over 9 bases. The CDR3 runs 13 residues. The V segment lost 2 bases and the J segment 12 bases; nucleotides outside the gene matches: 8. Looked up from germline, CDR1 is DFQATT and CDR2 is SNEGSKA (reference sequence).

This clonotype was detected many times. The J gene is TRBJ2-7, the V gene TRBV7-2; tentatively, D is TRBD1 (5 bases). Germline V gene lookup returns CDR1 SGHTA and CDR2 FQGNSA. The V and J ends lost 2 bases and 3 bases respectively, with 8 bases between them. The CDR3 spans 13 residues. The CDR3 reads CASSLRGNYEQYF. The CDR3 DNA follows: TGTGCCAGCAGCTTAAGGGGAAACTACGAGCAGTACTTC.

The chain carries TRBV27 and TRBJ1-5; the match to TRBD1 covers 10 bases. V trimming: 6 bases; J trimming: 0 bases; junction bases outside the gene matches: 8. The germline V gene encodes CDR1 MNHEY and CDR2 SMNVEV (reference sequence). The CDR3 loop spans 17 amino acids. CDR3 sequence reads: CASRSKGQGYSNQPQHF. CDR3 sequence (DNA): TGTGCCAGCAGATCAAAGGGACAGGGGTATAGCAATCAGCCCCAGCATTTT.

In its sample, this clonotype was seen a few times. The chain is built from TRBV6-6 and TRBJ2-3; D could derive from TRBD1 or TRBD2 (5 bases each). With 4 bases removed from V and 4 bases from J, the gap between germline ends came to 12 bases. The germline V gene encodes CDR1 MNHNY and CDR2 SVGAGI (reference sequence). CDR3 size: 14 residues. Written as DNA, the CDR3 is TGTGCCAGCAGTTCTCAGGGAGTAGCAGATACGCAGTATTTT. Its protein is CASSSQGVADTQYF.

This clonotype was seen ten or more times. The chain joins TRBV9 to TRBJ1-1; perhaps TRBD1 as D (6 bases). The V gene's germline CDR1 is SGDLS and CDR2 YYNGEE. CDR3 length: 17 amino acids. Trimming cost V 0 bases and J 3 bases, with 18 bases left between them. The CDR3 protein is CASSVVILQGFDTEAFF. Written as DNA, the CDR3 is TGTGCCAGCAGCGTAGTAATCTTACAGGGTTTCGACACTGAAGCTTTCTTT.

This clonotype appeared many times. DNA for the CDR3: TGTGCCAGCACCAAGGGACCGAAATTGAATTCACAGCCCCAGCATTTT. The encoded protein is CASTKGPKLNSQPQHF. This rearrangement joins TRBV6-5 to TRBJ1-5, with a possible D match to TRBD1 (5 bases). V dropped 7 bases and J dropped 7 bases, with 23 bases sitting between them. The V gene's germline CDR1 is MNHEY and CDR2 SVGAGI. This CDR3 contains 16 residues.

This clonotype was detected ten times or more. The V and J genes are TRBV20-1 and TRBJ2-5, with TRBD2 as a possible D gene (6 bases). Germline lookup yields CDR1 DFQATT and CDR2 SNEGSKA (reference sequence). The CDR3 extends over 13 amino acids. Trimming took off 0 bases at V and 4 bases at J, with 9 bases between the two ends. The DNA for the CDR3 is TGCAGTGCTAGAGAAGGAGCGGGAGAGACCCAGTACTTC. Its protein is CSAREGAGETQYF.

This clonotype was observed at least ten times. The chain is built from TRBV28 and TRBJ2-5; no reliable D call. This CDR3 contains 13 residues. V lost 5 bases, J lost 1 base, and 8 bases lay in between. Germline V gene data show CDR1 as MDHEN and CDR2 as SYDVKM. In DNA form, the CDR3 reads TGTGCCAGCAGTACCCCACCCCAAGAGACCCAGTACTTC. This sequence encodes CASSTPPQETQYF. Together with reference TRBV28 and TRBJ2-5, the CDR3 gives the full variable domain: DVKVTQSSRYLVKRTGEKVFLECVQDMDHENMFWYRQDPGLGLRLIYFSYDVKMKEKGDIPEGYSVSREKKERFSLILESASTNQTSMYLCASSTPPQETQYFGPGTRLLVL.

This chain links TRBV7-9 with TRBJ2-5; either TRBD1 or TRBD2 may supply D (6 bases each). V was shortened by 2 bases and J by 5 bases, with 18 bases between the two germline ends. Germline V lookup: CDR1 SEHNR, CDR2 FQNEAQ (reference sequence). CDR3 length equals 16 residues. Written as DNA, the CDR3 is TGTGCCAGCAGCTTACTGGTAGGGGGACTCGTGGAGACCCAGTACTTC. Protein product: CASSLLVGGLVETQYF. Based on the CDR3 plus reference TRBV7-9 and TRBJ2-5, the full variable domain is DTGVSQNPRHKITKRGQNVTFRCDPISEHNRLYWYRQTLGQGPEFLTYFQNEAQLEKSRLLSDRFSAERPKGSFSTLEIQRTEQGDSAMYLCASSLLVGGLVETQYFGPGTRLLVL.

V usage is TRBV29-1 and J usage is TRBJ1-1; D is uncertain. There are 13 residues in the CDR3. Germline V CDR1 and CDR2: SQVTM, ANQGSEA. Trimming left V 2 bases short and J 1 base short, with 8 bases between. The CDR3 here is CSVERRRNTEAFF. CDR3 nucleotides: TGCAGCGTTGAACGACGTCGGAACACTGAAGCTTTCTTT.

Many counts were recorded for this clonotype. This rearrangement joins TRBV7-8 to TRBJ2-7, with no clear D. Trimming pared 4 bases from V and 3 bases from J, leaving 10 bases between. CDR3 length: 13 amino acids. Germline lookup yields CDR1 SGHVS and CDR2 FQNEAQ. In nucleotides, the CDR3 is TGTGCCAGCAGCTCCCAGGAGAGCTACGAGCAGTACGTC. Protein: CASSSQESYEQYV.

This clonotype has at least ten counts. The V and J genes are TRBV18 and TRBJ2-4; the D gene is possibly TRBD1 (6 bases). CDR3 length: 15 amino acids. Trimming cost V 6 bases and J 2 bases, with 14 bases left between them. Germline assignment: CDR1 KGHSH and CDR2 LQKENI. This chain's CDR3 is CASSPVTGPKNIQYF. The CDR3 DNA follows: TGTGCCAGCTCGCCCGTCACAGGGCCCAAAAACATTCAGTACTTC.